Below are 17 T cell receptor beta chains sequenced from a single sample in a study of read filtering for tumor transcriptome and immune sequencing. This library used around 400 ng RNA and molecular barcoded adaptors spanning alpha/delta and beta/gamma chains. TCRdb itself ran the reads through MiXCR, one entry per CDR3 protein. The sample holds 20,000 to 25,000 distinct CDR3 sequences, roughly 13% seen once. Sequenced material: a population of CD138-negative cells sorted from bone marrow. Receptors were obtained from a donor aged 40 or older with multiple myeloma.

In its sample, this clonotype was seen many times. This chain connects TRBV30 to TRBJ2-3, with 7 bases identical to TRBD1. The V and J ends lost 3 bases and 11 bases, in that order; junction bases with no gene match: 5. The CDR3 is 11 residues long. From germline, CDR1 is GTSNPN and CDR2 SVGIG (reference sequence). This CDR3 is CAWRTGSMQYF. The CDR3, as DNA: TGTGCCTGGAGGACAGGGAGTATGCAGTATTTT.

This clonotype was seen more than once but under ten times. V gene TRBV3-1 combines with J gene TRBJ2-4; a possible D gene is TRBD1 (5 bases). V gave up 2 bases and J gave up 6 bases, with 8 bases separating them. The germline gives CDR1 LGHDT, CDR2 YNNKEL (reference sequence). The CDR3 length is 13 residues. The CDR3 bases are TGTGCCAGCAGCCAATTCGACAGAAACATTCAGTACTTC. As protein: CASSQFDRNIQYF.

This clonotype was found many times. The V call is TRBV4-1, the J call TRBJ2-1; TRBD1 might be the D (6 bases). With 3 bases removed from V and 5 bases from J, the gap between germline ends came to 14 bases. The CDR3 runs to 15 residues. Germline assignment: CDR1 MGHRA and CDR2 YSYEKL. The CDR3 spells CASSQNFQGNNEQFF. CDR3 bases: TGCGCCAGCAGCCAGAACTTCCAGGGGAACAATGAGCAGTTCTTC.

A remark on this clonotype: A clone one base away is much larger, so this may be a read error. This chain joins TRBV20-1 and TRBJ1-5; D gene ambiguous. The CDR3 contains 13 residues. Germline V gene sequence: CDR1 DFQATT, CDR2 SNEGSKA (reference sequence). V lost 1 base and J lost 11, with 15 bases in between. CDR3 region: CSARGPVNRTQHF. In DNA, the CDR3 is TGCAGTGCTAGAGGACCGGTGAATAGGACCCAGCATTTT.

This clonotype was detected ten times or more. The chain links TRBV4-2 to TRBJ2-3, with D uncertain. Germline-derived CDR1 and CDR2 are LGHNA and YNFKEQ. This CDR3 has 13 amino acids. Trimming took off 4 bases at V and 2 bases at J, with 7 bases between the two ends. In DNA, the CDR3 is TGTGCCAGCAGCCTCACCCTCACAGATACGCAGTATTTT. Residues: CASSLTLTDTQYF.

There are many counts of this clonotype. The junction shows a germline mismatch at one end, possibly a read error. The V gene is TRBV7-7, the J gene TRBJ2-3; D may be TRBD1 (6 bases). CDR1 and CDR2 from the germline V gene are SSHAT and FNYEAQ (reference sequence). The CDR3 is made up of 15 amino acids. The CDR3 region is CASSPDGGSTDTQYF. The CDR3 DNA is TGTGCTAGCAGCCCTGATGGGGGCTCCACAGATACGCAGTATTTT.

This clonotype was seen many times. The chain has TRBV19 and TRBJ1-1; TRBD1 is a possible D gene (5 bases). V lost 2 bases, J lost 1 base, and 11 bases lay in between. The V gene's germline CDR1 is LNHDA and CDR2 SQIVND (reference sequence). The CDR3 has 15 residues. In DNA, the CDR3 is TGTGCCAGTAGTATAAGGGACCAGGGGAACACTGAAGCTTTCTTT. Translation: CASSIRDQGNTEAFF.

This clonotype was counted many times. The CDR3 DNA reads as TGTGCCAGTAAAGCAGGTCGAGGGGCCGGGGAGCTGTTTTTT. This translates into CASKAGRGAGELFF. The chain combines TRBV19 with TRBJ2-2; D may correspond to TRBD1 or TRBD2 (5 bases each). CDR1 and CDR2 (germline): LNHDA, SQIVND (reference sequence). This CDR3 region has 14 residues. Between the trimmed V and J ends, which lost 7 bases and 6 bases, there was a span of 15 bases.

The sample holds a few counts of this clonotype. The chain recombines TRBV5-1 with TRBJ1-1; D unresolved. The CDR3 consists of 14 residues. V was cut by 0 bases and J by 1 base, with 7 bases left in between. Germline lookup yields CDR1 SGHRS and CDR2 YFSETQ. The CDR3 loop is CASSLATPNTEAFF. CDR3 DNA sequence: TGCGCCAGCAGCTTGGCCACCCCGAACACTGAAGCTTTCTTT.

Concerning this clonotype itself: One end of the junction does not line up with germline, which may come from a read error. V gene TRBV18 combines with J gene TRBJ1-4; D gene uncertain. The CDR3 is made up of 13 amino acids. CDR1 KGHSH and CDR2 LQKENI come from the germline V gene. CDR3 coding DNA: TGTGACAGCTCACCACTAAGGGCCGAACGACTGTTTTTT. It codes for CDSSPLRAERLFF. Full variable domain (rest looked up from reference TRBV18 and TRBJ1-4): NAGVMQNPRHLVRRRGQEARLRCSPMKGHSHVYWYRQLPEEGLKFMVYLQKENIIDESGMPKERFSAEFPKEGPSILRIQQVVRGDSAAYFCDSSPLRAERLFFGSGTQLSVL.

A word on this clonotype: A much more abundant neighbour one base away suggests this may be a read error. The J gene is TRBJ1-1, the V gene TRBV7-9; D ambiguous. Trimming left V 3 bases short and J 7 bases short, with 12 bases between. The CDR3 is 13 residues long. CDR1 is SEHNR, CDR2 FQNEAQ, per germline (reference sequence). DNA of the CDR3: TGTGCCAGCAGCTTTGGAGACTCCGTTGAAGCTTTCTTT. Its translation: CASSFGDSVEAFF.

In this sample, this clonotype turned up many times. The chain joins TRBV28 to TRBJ1-4; the D is unclear. In germline, CDR1 is MDHEN, CDR2 SYDVKM. V was trimmed by 5 bases and J by 6 bases, leaving 7 bases between them. This CDR3 has 12 residues. This chain's CDR3 is CASSKVYEKLFF. The DNA of the CDR3 is TGTGCCAGCAGTAAGGTTTATGAAAAACTGTTTTTT.

A note on this clonotype: A read error may be the cause here, since a much bigger clone is one base away. The chain carries TRBV5-1 and TRBJ1-1, with D perhaps TRBD1 (5 bases). Trimming shortened V by 1 base and J by 10 bases, and 14 bases separated the two germline ends. The germline CDR1 and CDR2 sequences are SGHRS and YFSETQ. The CDR3 spans 13 residues. The CDR3 reads CASSLSRGLGAFF. CDR3 DNA: TGCGCCAGCAGCTTGTCGCGGGGCCTTGGAGCTTTCTTT.

This clonotype was seen ten or more times. At one of its ends the junction is not consistent with the germline gene, which may arise from a read error. The V gene is TRBV29-1, the J gene TRBJ1-1, with TRBD1 matching 8 bases. Germline V gene lookup returns CDR1 SQVTM and CDR2 ANQGSEA. There are 13 residues in the CDR3. DNA of the CDR3: TGCAGCGTTGAACGGGACAGGAACACTGAAGCTCTCTTT. Its translation: CSVERDRNTEALF.

This clonotype was picked up many times. This sequence joins TRBV18 and TRBJ1-5, with 10 bases fitting TRBD1. V lost 3 bases, J lost 4 bases, and 3 bases stayed unmatched. Per germline, CDR1 KGHSH and CDR2 LQKENI. This CDR3 has 15 residues. CDR3 in DNA: TGTGCCAGCTCACCCGGGACAGGGGTTAATCAGCCCCAGCATTTT. Residues: CASSPGTGVNQPQHF.

V gene TRBV7-9 combines with J gene TRBJ2-5, with D perhaps matching TRBD2 (10 bases). The CDR3 extends over 22 amino acids. V was pared by 5 bases and J by 1 base, with 35 bases between. Germline V CDR1 and CDR2: SEHNR, FQNEAQ (reference sequence). CDR3 coding DNA: TGTGCCAGCAGCCCTCCTAAAGGACAGGGGACGCTACTAGCGGGAACCCAAGAGACCCAGTACTTC. Translated: CASSPPKGQGTLLAGTQETQYF.

Ten or more counts support this clonotype. The rearrangement uses TRBV24-1 and TRBJ2-2; D may be TRBD1 or TRBD2 (5 bases each). Germline V lookup: CDR1 KGHDR, CDR2 SFDVKD. V was pared by 7 bases and J by 1 base, with 15 bases between. This CDR3 has 16 amino acids. CDR3 region: CATSLSFGGNTGELFF. The CDR3 DNA sequence: TGTGCCACCAGCCTCAGTTTTGGGGGGAACACCGGGGAGCTGTTTTTT.